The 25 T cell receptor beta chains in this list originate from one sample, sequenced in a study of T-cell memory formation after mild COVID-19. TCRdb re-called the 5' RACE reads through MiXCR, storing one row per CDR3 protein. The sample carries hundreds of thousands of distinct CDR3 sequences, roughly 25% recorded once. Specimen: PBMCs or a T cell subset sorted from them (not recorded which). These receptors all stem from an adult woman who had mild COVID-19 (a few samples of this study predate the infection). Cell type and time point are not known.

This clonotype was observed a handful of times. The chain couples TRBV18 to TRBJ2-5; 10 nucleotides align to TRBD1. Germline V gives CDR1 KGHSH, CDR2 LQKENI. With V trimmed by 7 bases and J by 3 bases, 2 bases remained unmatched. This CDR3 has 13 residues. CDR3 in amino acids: CASLGQGKETQYF. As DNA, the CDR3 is TGTGCCAGCTTGGGACAGGGGAAAGAGACCCAGTACTTC.

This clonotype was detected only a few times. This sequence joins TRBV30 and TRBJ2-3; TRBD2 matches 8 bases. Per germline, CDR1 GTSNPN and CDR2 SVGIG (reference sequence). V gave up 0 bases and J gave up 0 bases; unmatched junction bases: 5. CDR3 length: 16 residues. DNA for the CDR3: TGTGCCTGGAGTGTGTGGGCGGGGGGCAGCACAGATACGCAGTATTTT. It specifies CAWSVWAGGSTDTQYF. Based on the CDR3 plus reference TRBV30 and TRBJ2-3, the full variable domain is SQTIHQWPATLVQPVGSPLSLECTVEGTSNPNLYWYRQAAGRGLQLLFYSVGIGQISSEVPQNLSASRPQDRQFILSSKKLLLSDSGFYLCAWSVWAGGSTDTQYFGPGTRLTVL.

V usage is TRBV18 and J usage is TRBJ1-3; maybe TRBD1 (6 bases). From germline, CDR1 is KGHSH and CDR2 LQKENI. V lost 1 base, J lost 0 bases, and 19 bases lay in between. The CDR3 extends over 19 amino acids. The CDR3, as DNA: TGTGCCAGCTCACCACTGCCTGGACAGTTCCACACCTCTGGAAACACCATATATTTT. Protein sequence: CASSPLPGQFHTSGNTIYF. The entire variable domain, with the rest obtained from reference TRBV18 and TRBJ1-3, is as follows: NAGVMQNPRHLVRRRGQEARLRCSPMKGHSHVYWYRQLPEEGLKFMVYLQKENIIDESGMPKERFSAEFPKEGPSILRIQQVVRGDSAAYFCASSPLPGQFHTSGNTIYFGEGSWLTVV.

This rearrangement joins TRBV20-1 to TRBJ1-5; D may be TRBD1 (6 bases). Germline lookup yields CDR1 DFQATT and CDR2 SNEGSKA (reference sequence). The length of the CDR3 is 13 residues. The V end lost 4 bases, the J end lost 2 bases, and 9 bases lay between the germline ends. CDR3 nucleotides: TGCAGTGCTACCAGGGGCGGCAATCAGCCCCAGCATTTT. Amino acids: CSATRGGNQPQHF.

The DNA for the CDR3 is TGCAGCGTTGAGTGGGGGCATGAGCAGTTCTTC. Translation: CSVEWGHEQFF. The rearrangement uses TRBV29-1 and TRBJ2-1; a possible D gene is TRBD1 (6 bases). The V end lost 3 bases, the J end lost 8 bases, and 8 bases lay between the germline ends. Germline-derived CDR1 and CDR2 are SQVTM and ANQGSEA. This CDR3 has 11 amino acids.

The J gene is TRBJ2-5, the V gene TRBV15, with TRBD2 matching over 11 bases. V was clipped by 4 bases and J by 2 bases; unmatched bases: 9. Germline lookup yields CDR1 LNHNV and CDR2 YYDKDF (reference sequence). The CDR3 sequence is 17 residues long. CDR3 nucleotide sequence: TGTGCCACCAGCACTCCCCTTGGGACTAGCGGTCAAGAGACCCAGTACTTC. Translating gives CATSTPLGTSGQETQYF.

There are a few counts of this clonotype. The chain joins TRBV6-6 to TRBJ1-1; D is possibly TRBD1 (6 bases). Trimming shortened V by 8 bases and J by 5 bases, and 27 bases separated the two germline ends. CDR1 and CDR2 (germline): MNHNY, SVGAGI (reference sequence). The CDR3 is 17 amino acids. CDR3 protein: CASLSRAGAPLMTEAFF. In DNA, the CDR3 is TGTGCCAGCTTAAGTCGGGCAGGGGCCCCTTTGATGACTGAAGCTTTCTTT.

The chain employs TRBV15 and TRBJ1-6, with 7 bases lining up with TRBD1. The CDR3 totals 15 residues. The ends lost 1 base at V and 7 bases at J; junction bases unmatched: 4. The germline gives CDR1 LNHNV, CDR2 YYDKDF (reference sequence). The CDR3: CATSRGGQANSPLHF. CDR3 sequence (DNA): TGTGCCACCAGCAGAGGAGGACAGGCAAATTCACCCCTCCACTTT.

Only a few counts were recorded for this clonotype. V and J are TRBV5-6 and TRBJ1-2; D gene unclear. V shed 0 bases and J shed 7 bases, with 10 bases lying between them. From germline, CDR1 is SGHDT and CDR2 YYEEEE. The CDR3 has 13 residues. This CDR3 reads CASSLGGFGGYTF. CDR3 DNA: TGTGCCAGCAGCTTGGGAGGATTCGGTGGCTACACCTTC. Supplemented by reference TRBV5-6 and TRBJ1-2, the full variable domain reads DAGVTQSPTHLIKTRGQQVTLRCSPKSGHDTVSWYQQALGQGPQFIFQYYEEEERQRGNFPDRFSGHQFPNYSSELNVNALLLGDSALYLCASSLGGFGGYTFGSGTRLTVV.

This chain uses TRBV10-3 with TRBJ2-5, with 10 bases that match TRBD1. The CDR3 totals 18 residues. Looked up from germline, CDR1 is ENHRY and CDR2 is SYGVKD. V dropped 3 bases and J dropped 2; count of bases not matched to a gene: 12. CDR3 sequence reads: CAISDFGTGVGRQETQYF. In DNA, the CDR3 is TGTGCCATCAGTGATTTTGGGACAGGGGTGGGGAGGCAAGAGACCCAGTACTTC.

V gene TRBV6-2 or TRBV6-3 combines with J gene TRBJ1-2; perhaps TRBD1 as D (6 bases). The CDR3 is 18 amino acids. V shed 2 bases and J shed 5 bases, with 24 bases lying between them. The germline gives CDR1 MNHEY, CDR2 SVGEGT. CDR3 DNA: TGTGCCAGCAGTTACGTAAAGGGACAACTGTTCCGGGAGTATGGCTACACCTTC. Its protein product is CASSYVKGQLFREYGYTF.

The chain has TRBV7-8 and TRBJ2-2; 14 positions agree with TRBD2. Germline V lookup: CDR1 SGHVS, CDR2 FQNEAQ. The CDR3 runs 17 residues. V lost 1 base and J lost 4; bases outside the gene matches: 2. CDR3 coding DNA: TGTGCCAGCAGCTTAGGGGGACTAGCGGGAGTCACCGGGGAGCTGTTTTTT. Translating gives CASSLGGLAGVTGELFF.

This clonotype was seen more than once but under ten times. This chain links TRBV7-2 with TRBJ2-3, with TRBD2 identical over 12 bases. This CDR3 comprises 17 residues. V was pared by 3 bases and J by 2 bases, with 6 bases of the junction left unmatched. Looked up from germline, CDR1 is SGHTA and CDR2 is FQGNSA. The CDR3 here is CASSFSGTSGFTDTQYF. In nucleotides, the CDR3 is TGTGCCAGCAGCTTCTCCGGGACTAGCGGGTTCACAGATACGCAGTATTTT.

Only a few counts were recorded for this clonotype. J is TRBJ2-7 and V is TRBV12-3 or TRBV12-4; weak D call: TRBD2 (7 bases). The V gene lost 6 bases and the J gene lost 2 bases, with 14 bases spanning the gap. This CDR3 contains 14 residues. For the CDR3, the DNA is TGTGCCAGCAGCTACGGGGGGCTCACCTACGAGCAGTACTTC. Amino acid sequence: CASSYGGLTYEQYF.

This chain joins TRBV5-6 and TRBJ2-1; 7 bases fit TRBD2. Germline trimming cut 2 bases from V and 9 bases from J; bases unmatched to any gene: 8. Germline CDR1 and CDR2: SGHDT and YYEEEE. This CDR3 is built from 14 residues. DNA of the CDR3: TGTGCCAGCAGCTTAGGCAGCGGGACCGGTGAGCAGTTCTTC. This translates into CASSLGSGTGEQFF.

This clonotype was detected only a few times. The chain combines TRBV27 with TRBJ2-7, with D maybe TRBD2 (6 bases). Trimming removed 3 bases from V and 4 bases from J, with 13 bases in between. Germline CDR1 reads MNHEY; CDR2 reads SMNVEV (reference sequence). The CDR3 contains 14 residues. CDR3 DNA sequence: TGTGCCAGCAGTTTGGGACTCGGTGGGTACGAGCAGTACTTC. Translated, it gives CASSLGLGGYEQYF.

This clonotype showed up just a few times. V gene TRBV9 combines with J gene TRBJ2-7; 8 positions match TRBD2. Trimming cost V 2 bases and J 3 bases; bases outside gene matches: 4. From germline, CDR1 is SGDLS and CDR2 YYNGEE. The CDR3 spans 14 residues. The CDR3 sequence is CASSVTGTSYEQYF. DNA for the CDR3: TGTGCCAGCAGCGTCACCGGGACTAGCTACGAGCAGTACTTC.

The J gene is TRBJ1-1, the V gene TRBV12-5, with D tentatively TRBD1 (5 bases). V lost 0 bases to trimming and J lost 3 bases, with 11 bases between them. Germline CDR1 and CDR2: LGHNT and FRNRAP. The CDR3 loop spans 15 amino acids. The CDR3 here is CASGLVRWGDTEAFF. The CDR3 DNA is TGTGCTAGTGGTTTGGTACGTTGGGGGGACACTGAAGCTTTCTTT.

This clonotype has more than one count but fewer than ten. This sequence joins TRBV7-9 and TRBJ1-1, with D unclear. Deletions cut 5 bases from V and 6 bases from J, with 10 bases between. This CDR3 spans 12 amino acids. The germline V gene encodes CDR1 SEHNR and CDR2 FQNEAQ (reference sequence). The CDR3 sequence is CASSHAAPEAFF. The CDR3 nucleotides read TGTGCCAGCAGCCATGCGGCGCCTGAAGCTTTCTTT.

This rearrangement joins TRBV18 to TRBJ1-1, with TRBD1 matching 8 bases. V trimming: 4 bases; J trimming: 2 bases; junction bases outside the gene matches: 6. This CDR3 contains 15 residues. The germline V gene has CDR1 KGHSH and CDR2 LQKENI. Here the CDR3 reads CASSLRTGTNTEAFF. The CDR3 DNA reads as TGTGCCAGCTCACTTAGGACAGGGACTAACACTGAAGCTTTCTTT. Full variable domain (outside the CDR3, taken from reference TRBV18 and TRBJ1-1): NAGVMQNPRHLVRRRGQEARLRCSPMKGHSHVYWYRQLPEEGLKFMVYLQKENIIDESGMPKERFSAEFPKEGPSILRIQQVVRGDSAAYFCASSLRTGTNTEAFFGQGTRLTVV.

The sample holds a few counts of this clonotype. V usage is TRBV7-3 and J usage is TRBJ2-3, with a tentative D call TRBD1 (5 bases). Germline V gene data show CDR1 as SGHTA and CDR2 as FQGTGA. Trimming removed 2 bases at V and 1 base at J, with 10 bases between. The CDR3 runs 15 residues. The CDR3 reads CASSLQGWGTDTQYF. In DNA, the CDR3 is TGTGCCAGCAGCTTACAGGGATGGGGCACAGATACGCAGTATTTT. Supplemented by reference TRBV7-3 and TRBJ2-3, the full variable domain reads GAGVSQTPSNKVTEKGKYVELRCDPISGHTALYWYRQSLGQGPEFLIYFQGTGAADDSGLPNDRFFAVRPEGSVSTLKIQRTERGDSAVYLCASSLQGWGTDTQYFGPGTRLTVL.

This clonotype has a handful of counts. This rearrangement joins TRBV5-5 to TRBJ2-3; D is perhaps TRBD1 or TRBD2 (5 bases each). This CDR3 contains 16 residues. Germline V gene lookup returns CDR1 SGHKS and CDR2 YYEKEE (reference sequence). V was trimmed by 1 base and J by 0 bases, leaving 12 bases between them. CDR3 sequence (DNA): TGTGCCAGCAGCTTGATTTATGGGGACAGCACAGATACGCAGTATTTT. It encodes CASSLIYGDSTDTQYF.

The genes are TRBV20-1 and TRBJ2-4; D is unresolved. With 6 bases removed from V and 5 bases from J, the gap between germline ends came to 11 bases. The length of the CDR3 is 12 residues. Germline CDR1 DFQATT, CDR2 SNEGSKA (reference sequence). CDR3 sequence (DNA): TGCAGTGCCGCACGGGCCGAAAACATTCAGTACTTC. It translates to CSAARAENIQYF.

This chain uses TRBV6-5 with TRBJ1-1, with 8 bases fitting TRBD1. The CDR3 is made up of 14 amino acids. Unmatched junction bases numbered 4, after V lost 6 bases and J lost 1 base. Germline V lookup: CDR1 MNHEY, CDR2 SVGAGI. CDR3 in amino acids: CASSTTGENTEAFF. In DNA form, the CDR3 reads TGTGCCAGCAGCACGACAGGGGAGAACACTGAAGCTTTCTTT.

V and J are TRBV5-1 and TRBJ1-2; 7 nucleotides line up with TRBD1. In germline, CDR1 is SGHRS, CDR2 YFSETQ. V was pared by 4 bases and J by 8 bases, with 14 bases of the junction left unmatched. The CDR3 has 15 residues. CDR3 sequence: CASSGTDGRAGGYTF. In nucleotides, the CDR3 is TGCGCCAGCAGCGGGACAGATGGGCGAGCGGGAGGCTACACCTTC.